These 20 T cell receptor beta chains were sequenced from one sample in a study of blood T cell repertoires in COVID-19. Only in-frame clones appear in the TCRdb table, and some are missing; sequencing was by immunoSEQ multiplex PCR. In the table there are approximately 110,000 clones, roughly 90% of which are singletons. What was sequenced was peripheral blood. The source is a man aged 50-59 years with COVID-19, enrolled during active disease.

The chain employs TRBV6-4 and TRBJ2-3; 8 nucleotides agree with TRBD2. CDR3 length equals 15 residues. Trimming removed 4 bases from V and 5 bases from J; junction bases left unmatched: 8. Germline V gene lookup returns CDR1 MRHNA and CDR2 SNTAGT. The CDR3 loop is CASSASETSEDTQYF. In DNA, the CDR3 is TGTGCCAGCAGTGCCTCAGAGACTAGCGAAGATACGCAGTATTTT.

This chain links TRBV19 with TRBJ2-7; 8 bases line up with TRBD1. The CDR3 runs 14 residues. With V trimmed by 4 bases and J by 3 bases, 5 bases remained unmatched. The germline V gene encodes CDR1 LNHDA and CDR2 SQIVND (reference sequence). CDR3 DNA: TGTGCCAGTAGTAGAGGACAGGGATTCTACGAGCAGTACTTC. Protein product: CASSRGQGFYEQYF.

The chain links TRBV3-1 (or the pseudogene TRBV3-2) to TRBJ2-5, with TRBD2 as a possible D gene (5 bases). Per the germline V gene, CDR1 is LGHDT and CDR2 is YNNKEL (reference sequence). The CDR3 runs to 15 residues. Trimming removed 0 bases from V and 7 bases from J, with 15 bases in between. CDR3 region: CASSQDLLRSGTQYF. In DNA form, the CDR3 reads TGTGCCAGCAGCCAAGATTTACTTCGGAGCGGGACCCAGTACTTC.

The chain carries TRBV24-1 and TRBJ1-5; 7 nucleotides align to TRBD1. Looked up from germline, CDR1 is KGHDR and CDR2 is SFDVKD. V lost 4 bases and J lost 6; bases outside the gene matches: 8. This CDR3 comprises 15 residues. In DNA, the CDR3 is TGTGCCACCAGTGAAGCAGGGGGTTTGAGTCAGCCCCAGCATTTT. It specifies CATSEAGGLSQPQHF.

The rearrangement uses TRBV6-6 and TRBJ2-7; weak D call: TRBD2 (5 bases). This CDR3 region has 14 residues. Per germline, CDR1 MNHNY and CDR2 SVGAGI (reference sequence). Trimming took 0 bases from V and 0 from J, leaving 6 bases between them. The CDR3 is CASSYSGSSYEQYF. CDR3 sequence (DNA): TGTGCCAGCAGTTACTCGGGGAGCTCCTACGAGCAGTACTTC.

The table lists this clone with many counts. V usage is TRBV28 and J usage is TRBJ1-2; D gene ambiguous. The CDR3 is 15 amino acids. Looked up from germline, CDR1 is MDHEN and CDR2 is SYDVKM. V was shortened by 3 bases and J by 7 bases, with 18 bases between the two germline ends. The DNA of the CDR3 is TGTGCCAGCAGTTTCTTACAACAGAGGGCCAGTGGCTACACCTTC. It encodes CASSFLQQRASGYTF.

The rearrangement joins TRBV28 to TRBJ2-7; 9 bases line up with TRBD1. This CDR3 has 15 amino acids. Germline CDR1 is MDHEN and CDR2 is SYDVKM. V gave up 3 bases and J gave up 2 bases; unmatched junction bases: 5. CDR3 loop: CASSFTGDRAYEQYF. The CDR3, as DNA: TGTGCCAGCAGTTTTACCGGGGACAGGGCCTACGAGCAGTACTTC.

The CDR3 nucleotides are TGTGCCAGCAGTTTATGGAGGGGGCCCTACGAGCAGTACTTC. This sequence encodes CASSLWRGPYEQYF. The V call is TRBV27, the J call TRBJ2-7; D perhaps matches TRBD1 (7 bases). CDR3 length: 14 residues. With 1 base removed from V and 2 bases from J, the gap between germline ends came to 9 bases. Per the germline V gene, CDR1 is MNHEY and CDR2 is SMNVEV (reference sequence).

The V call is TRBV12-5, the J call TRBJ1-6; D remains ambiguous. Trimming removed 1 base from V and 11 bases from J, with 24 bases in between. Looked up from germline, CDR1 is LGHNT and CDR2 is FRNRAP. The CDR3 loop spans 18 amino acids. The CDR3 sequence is CASGLETPGGRNFTPLHF. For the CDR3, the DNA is TGTGCTAGTGGTTTGGAGACCCCAGGAGGTCGGAATTTTACACCCCTCCACTTT.

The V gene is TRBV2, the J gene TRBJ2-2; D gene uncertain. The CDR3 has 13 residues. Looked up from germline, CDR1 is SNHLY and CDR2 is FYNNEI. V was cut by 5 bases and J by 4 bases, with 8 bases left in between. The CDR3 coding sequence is TGTGCCAGCAGTCCACAGCTCACCGGGGAGCTGTTTTTT. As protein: CASSPQLTGELFF. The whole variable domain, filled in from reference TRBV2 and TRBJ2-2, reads EPEVTQTPSHQVTQMGQEVILRCVPISNHLYFYWYRQILGQKVEFLVSFYNNEISEKSEIFDDQFSVERPDGSNFTLKIRSTKLEDSAMYFCASSPQLTGELFFGEGSRLTVL.

The CDR3 protein is CASSIRQGSWVNSPLHF. CDR3 nucleotide sequence: TGTGCCAGCAGTATCCGACAGGGGAGTTGGGTTAATTCACCCCTCCACTTT. The V and J genes are TRBV27 and TRBJ1-6, with 8 nucleotides matching TRBD1. V shed 5 bases, J shed 6 bases, and the junction held 12 bases outside the gene matches. Germline CDR1 and CDR2: MNHEY and SMNVEV (reference sequence). This CDR3 is 17 amino acids long.

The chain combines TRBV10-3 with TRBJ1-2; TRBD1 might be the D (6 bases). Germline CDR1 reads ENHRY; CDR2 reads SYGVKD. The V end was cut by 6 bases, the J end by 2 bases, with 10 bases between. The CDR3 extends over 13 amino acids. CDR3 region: CAIRPTGNYGYTF. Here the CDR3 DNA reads TGTGCCATCAGACCCACAGGGAACTATGGCTACACCTTC.

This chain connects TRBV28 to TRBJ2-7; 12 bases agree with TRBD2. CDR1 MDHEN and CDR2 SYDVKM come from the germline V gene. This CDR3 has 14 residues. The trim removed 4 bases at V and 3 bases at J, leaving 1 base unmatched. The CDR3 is CASSSTSGSYEQYV. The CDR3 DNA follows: TGTGCCAGCAGTTCGACTAGCGGGAGCTACGAGCAGTACGTC.

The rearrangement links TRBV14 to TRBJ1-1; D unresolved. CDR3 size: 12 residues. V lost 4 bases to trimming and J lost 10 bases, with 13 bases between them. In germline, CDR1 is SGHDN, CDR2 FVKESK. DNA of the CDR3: TGTGCCAGCAGCCGAGGGAGTTCGCGAGCTTTCTTT. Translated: CASSRGSSRAFF.

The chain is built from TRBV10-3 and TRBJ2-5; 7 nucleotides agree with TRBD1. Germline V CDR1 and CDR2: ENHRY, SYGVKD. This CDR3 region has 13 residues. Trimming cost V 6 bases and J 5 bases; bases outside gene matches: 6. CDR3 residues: CAIRRQGGETQYF. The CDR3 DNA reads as TGTGCCATCAGGCGACAGGGTGGCGAGACCCAGTACTTC.

CDR3 region: CSVEGLTSAPTYEQYF. CDR3 DNA: TGCAGCGTTGAAGGTTTAACTAGCGCACCAACATACGAGCAGTACTTC. The chain joins TRBV29-1 to TRBJ2-7; 7 nucleotides agree with TRBD2. CDR1 is SQVTM and CDR2 is ANQGSEA in the germline V gene. The trim removed 1 base at V and 4 bases at J, leaving 13 bases unmatched. The CDR3 runs to 16 residues.

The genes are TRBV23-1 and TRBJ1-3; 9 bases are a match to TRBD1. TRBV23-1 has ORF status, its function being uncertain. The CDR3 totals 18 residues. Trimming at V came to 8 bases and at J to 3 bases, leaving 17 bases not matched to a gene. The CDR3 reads CASAPLPGTGLFGNTIYF. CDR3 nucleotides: TGCGCCAGCGCCCCCTTGCCCGGGACAGGGCTTTTTGGAAACACCATATATTTT.

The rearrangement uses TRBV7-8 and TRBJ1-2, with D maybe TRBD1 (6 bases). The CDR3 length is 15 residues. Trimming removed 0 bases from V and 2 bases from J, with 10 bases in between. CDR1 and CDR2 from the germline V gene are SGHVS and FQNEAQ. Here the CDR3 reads CASSLAQGFNYGYTF. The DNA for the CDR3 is TGTGCCAGCAGCTTAGCACAGGGATTCAACTATGGCTACACCTTC.

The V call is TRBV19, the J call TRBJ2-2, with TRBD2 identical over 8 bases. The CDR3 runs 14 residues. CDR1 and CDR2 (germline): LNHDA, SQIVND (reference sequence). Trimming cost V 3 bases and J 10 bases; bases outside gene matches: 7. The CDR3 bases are TGTGCCAGTAGTATGTGGGGTAGCGGGGAGGAGCTGTTTTTT. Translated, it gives CASSMWGSGEELFF.

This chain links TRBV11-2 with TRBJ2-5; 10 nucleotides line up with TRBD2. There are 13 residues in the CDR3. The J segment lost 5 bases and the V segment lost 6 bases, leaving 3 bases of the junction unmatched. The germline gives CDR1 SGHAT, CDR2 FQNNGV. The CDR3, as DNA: TGTGCCAGCAGAGATAGCGGGAGGGAGACCCAGTACTTC. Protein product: CASRDSGRETQYF.